This T cell receptor beta chain was found in a study of T cell responses to AZD1222 COVID-19 vaccine. Assay used: immunoSEQ multiplex PCR; TCRdb lists only in-frame clones, some missing. Of tens of thousands of clones listed, around 90% are singletons. The CDR3 has 14 amino acids. The V gene lost 3 bases and the J gene lost 6 bases, with 11 bases spanning the gap. Germline CDR1 is LNHDA and CDR2 is SQIVND (reference sequence). The receptor was isolated from an adult who received the AZD1222 COVID-19 vaccine. Sequencing was performed on peripheral blood, taken 28 days after the second AZD1222 dose. The chain has TRBV19 and TRBJ2-2; TRBD2 might be the D (6 bases). This CDR3 reads CASSISWGAGELFF. DNA of the CDR3: TGTGCCAGTAGTATTTCCTGGGGGGCCGGGGAGCTGTTTTTT.